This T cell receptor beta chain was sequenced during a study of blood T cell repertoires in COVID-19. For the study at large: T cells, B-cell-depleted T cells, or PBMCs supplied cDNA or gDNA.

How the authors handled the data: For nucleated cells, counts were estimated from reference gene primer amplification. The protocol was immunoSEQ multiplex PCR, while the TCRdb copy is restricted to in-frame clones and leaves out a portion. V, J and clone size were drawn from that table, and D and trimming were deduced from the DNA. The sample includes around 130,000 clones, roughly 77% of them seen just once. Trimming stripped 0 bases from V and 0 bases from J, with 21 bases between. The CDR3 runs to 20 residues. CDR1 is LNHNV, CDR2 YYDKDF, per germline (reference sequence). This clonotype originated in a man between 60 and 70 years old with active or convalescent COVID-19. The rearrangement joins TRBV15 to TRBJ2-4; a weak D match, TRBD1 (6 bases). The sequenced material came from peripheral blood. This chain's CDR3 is CATSRDRTGSRPVAKNIQYF. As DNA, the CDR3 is TGTGCCACCAGCAGAGATCGCACAGGGTCTCGTCCCGTAGCCAAAAACATTCAGTACTTC.